A selection of T cell receptor beta chains follows, all from one sample in a study of T cell responses to AZD1222 COVID-19 vaccine. Repertoires were generated with immunoSEQ multiplex PCR, while TCRdb's copy carries only in-frame clones and drops some. The repertoire has about 140,000 clones, around 93% of them found once; the top ten carry 2.8%. Sample: peripheral blood, taken on day 0 of AZD1222 vaccination. Every receptor here comes from an adult in good health. Both conserved end residues are part of each CDR3. A D gene is named only where the DNA matches it firmly. Expanded clones get a size class; other rows say once, few or many, or leave the size out.

d_gene	j_gene	v_gene	abundance	CDR3nt	CDR3aa
NA	TRBJ2-1	TRBV5-4	NA	TGTGCCAGCAGCTTGGACAGTTACAATGAGCAGTTCTTC	CASSLDSYNEQFF
TRBD1	TRBJ2-7	TRBV6-5	NA	TGTGCCAGCAGTTACTACAGGGGAAACTACGAGCAGTACTTC	CASSYYRGNYEQYF
NA	TRBJ2-7	TRBV11-3	NA	TGTGCCAGCAGCTTAAGCCGAAACGAGCAGTACTTC	CASSLSRNEQYF
NA	TRBJ1-2	TRBV7-2	NA	TGTGCCAGCAGCTTAACAACCGATTACTATGGCTACACCTTC	CASSLTTDYYGYTF
TRBD1	TRBJ1-5	TRBV19	once	TGTGCCAGTGCCTCGACGGGACAGGGTAGCAATCAGCCCCAGCATTTT	CASASTGQGSNQPQHF
NA	TRBJ1-2	TRBV7-2	once	TGTGCCAGCAGTCGGACAGCGTATGGCTACACCTTC	CASSRTAYGYTF
NA	TRBJ2-7	TRBV23-1	NA	TGCGCCAGCAGGGGCGACCTTAGCGAGCAGTACTTC	CASRGDLSEQYF
NA	TRBJ1-5	TRBV4-1	NA	TGCGCCAGCAGCCTCAAGGGACTCCACAGTCAGCCCCAGCATTTT	CASSLKGLHSQPQHF
TRBD1	TRBJ1-5	TRBV5-1	NA	TGCGCCAGCAGCTTGGAACCGGACAGGGGGTATCAGCCCCAGCATTTT	CASSLEPDRGYQPQHF
TRBD1	TRBJ1-4	TRBV19	NA	TGTGCCAGTAGTCGGGGACAGTTGGAAAAACTGTTTTTT	CASSRGQLEKLFF
NA	TRBJ2-2	TRBV7-8	NA	TGTGCCAGCAGCGGCGGCGGAAGGGGGGGGGAGCTGTTTTTT	CASSGGGRGGELFF
NA	TRBJ1-2	TRBV5-6	NA	TGTGCCAGCAGACAGGGACCTTTTGGCTACACCTTC	CASRQGPFGYTF
TRBD1	TRBJ1-2	TRBV28	NA	TGTGCCAGCAGACCGGGACAGGTGTATGGCTACACCTTC	CASRPGQVYGYTF
TRBD1	TRBJ1-2	TRBV3-1/TRBV3-2	NA	TGTGCCAGCAGCGGGGACAGCCACTATGGCTACACCTTC	CASSGDSHYGYTF
NA	TRBJ2-2	TRBV13	NA	TGTGCCAGCAGCTTAGTTGGCACCGGGGAGCTGTTTTTT	CASSLVGTGELFF
NA	TRBJ2-7	TRBV19	NA	TGTGCCAGTAAGGGGCCCGGAGGTTCCCCCCCCGAGCAGTACTTC	CASKGPGGSPPEQYF
TRBD2	TRBJ2-1	TRBV19	NA	TGTGCCAGTAAGCGGACTAGCGGGGGCGAGCAGTTCTTC	CASKRTSGGEQFF
NA	TRBJ1-2	TRBV5-4	NA	TGTGCCAGCAGCCAGGACAGCGGTTATGGCTACACCTTC	CASSQDSGYGYTF
NA	TRBJ2-7	TRBV4-3	NA	TGCGCCAGCAGCCAATTCATCGGGGATGAGCAGTACTTC	CASSQFIGDEQYF
TRBD2	TRBJ2-2	TRBV9	NA	TGTGCCAGCAGCGTAGAACTAGCGGGAACCACGAACACCGGGGAGCTGTTTTTT	CASSVELAGTTNTGELFF
NA	TRBJ2-2	TRBV20-1	NA	TGCAGTGCTAGTGGGGGCACCGGGGAGCTGTTTTTT	CSASGGTGELFF
TRBD1	TRBJ1-5	TRBV5-1	once	TGCGCCAGCAGCCCCGGCGGACAGGGCAATCAGCCCCAGCATTTT	CASSPGGQGNQPQHF
TRBD2	TRBJ2-1	TRBV6-5	NA	TGTGCCAGCATTACACTAGCGGGAGGCCACAATGAGCAGTTCTTC	CASITLAGGHNEQFF